This T cell receptor (beta chain) was found in a study of early T cells in non-severe SARS-CoV-2 infection. Germline CDR1 is DFQATT and CDR2 is SNEGSKA (reference sequence). CDR3 length: 12 amino acids. Unique molecular identifiers were affixed to single, distinct cDNA molecules. One entry per CDR3 protein, called by TCRdb with MiXCR from the 5' RACE reads. The table records about 19,000 distinct CDR3 sequences, around 4.2% of them present only once. This clonotype is labeled as medium-sized. Source material: whole blood. The V call is TRBV20-1, the J call TRBJ1-1; possibly TRBD1 for D (5 bases). The TCR originated in an adult who was a healthcare worker with PCR-confirmed SARS-CoV-2 infection or an uninfected control (not recorded which). The CDR3 is CRGGSGDTEAFF. Written as DNA, the CDR3 is TGCAGAGGAGGGTCGGGGGATACTGAAGCTTTCTTT.